The 27 T cell receptor beta chains listed next were all sequenced from one sample in a study of blood T cell repertoires in COVID-19. Clones were sequenced by immunoSEQ multiplex PCR, and TCRdb holds only the in-frame ones, with some missing. The sample lists fewer than 300,000 clones, around 90% seen once, with 1% to 1.3% in the top ten. The sequencing input was PBMCs or T cells enriched from blood (not recorded which). Source of these receptors: a woman under 40 who had recovered from COVID-19.

The chain joins TRBV5-6 to TRBJ2-7; 14 bases are a match to TRBD2. The CDR3 length is 14 residues. V lost 7 bases, J lost 4 bases, and 4 bases stayed unmatched. In germline, CDR1 is SGHDT, CDR2 YYEEEE. CDR3 sequence (DNA): TGTGCCAGCCGCCGACTAGCGGGAGGGTACGAGCAGTACTTC. Translation gives CASRRLAGGYEQYF.

V and J are TRBV5-1 and TRBJ1-3; 8 bases match TRBD1. Germline loops: CDR1 SGHRS, CDR2 YFSETQ. This CDR3 has 16 amino acids. After removal of 4 bases from V and 9 bases from J, the junction contained 15 bases not matched to a gene. The CDR3 DNA reads as TGCGCCAGCAGCCCAGAGACAGGGGAAGGCGTCGGCACCATATATTTT. This translates into CASSPETGEGVGTIYF. The whole variable domain, remainder taken from reference TRBV5-1 and TRBJ1-3, is KAGVTQTPRYLIKTRGQQVTLSCSPISGHRSVSWYQQTPGQGLQFLFEYFSETQRNKGNFPGRFSGRQFSNSRSEMNVSTLELGDSALYLCASSPETGEGVGTIYFGEGSWLTVV.

The table lists this clone with a count of one. The chain combines TRBV18 with TRBJ2-3, with 7 bases lining up with TRBD1. The CDR3 runs 14 residues. The ends lost 4 bases at V and 6 bases at J; junction bases unmatched: 7. Germline V lookup: CDR1 KGHSH, CDR2 LQKENI. The CDR3: CASSLDRERDTQYF. The CDR3 nucleotides are TGTGCCAGCTCACTTGACAGGGAAAGGGATACGCAGTATTTT.

The sample holds one count of this clone. CDR3 amino acids: CASSVGHQGSNSPLHF. CDR3 in DNA: TGTGCCAGCAGCGTAGGTCATCAGGGAAGTAATTCACCCCTCCACTTT. The chain is built from TRBV9 and TRBJ1-6, with D tentatively TRBD1 (5 bases). The germline V gene has CDR1 SGDLS and CDR2 YYNGEE. V was cut by 0 bases and J by 6 bases, with 13 bases left in between. The CDR3 has 16 residues.

The chain uses TRBV5-5 and TRBJ2-1, with 7 positions matching TRBD2. The germline CDR1 and CDR2 sequences are SGHKS and YYEKEE (reference sequence). J was trimmed by 4 bases and V by 7 bases; bases with no gene match: 17. The CDR3 consists of 17 residues. CDR3 sequence reads: CASGPNVGLAVYNEQFF. CDR3 nucleotides: TGTGCCAGCGGCCCAAATGTCGGGCTAGCGGTGTACAATGAGCAGTTCTTC.

This clone was picked up a small number of times. V and J are TRBV19 and TRBJ2-5, with a weak D call TRBD1 (7 bases). Germline V CDR1 and CDR2: LNHDA, SQIVND (reference sequence). The CDR3 is 13 amino acids. V was pared by 4 bases and J by 4 bases, with 10 bases between. The CDR3 DNA reads as TGTGCCAGTAGTAGCCAGGGGGGAGAGACCCAGTACTTC. Encoded protein: CASSSQGGETQYF.

The chain combines TRBV3-1 (or the pseudogene TRBV3-2) with TRBJ2-1, with a possible D match to TRBD2 (6 bases). Germline V CDR1 and CDR2: LGHDT, YNNKEL (reference sequence). Trimming left V 7 bases short and J 6 bases short, with 16 bases between. CDR3 length equals 14 residues. The CDR3 nucleotides are TGTGCCAGCAAAAGTCCCGGGACTTCCAATGAGCAGTTCTTC. Residues: CASKSPGTSNEQFF.

The chain combines TRBV11-2 with TRBJ2-1, with TRBD2 matching 8 bases. Trimming at V came to 3 bases and at J to 5 bases, leaving 3 bases not matched to a gene. The CDR3 spans 14 residues. Germline values: CDR1 SGHAT, CDR2 FQNNGV. CDR3 loop: CASSFGSGDNEQFF. Here the CDR3 DNA reads TGTGCCAGCAGCTTTGGTAGCGGGGACAATGAGCAGTTCTTC.

This rearrangement joins TRBV6-2 or TRBV6-3 to TRBJ2-7; 9 positions match TRBD2. The V gene's germline CDR1 is MNHEY and CDR2 SVGEGT. With V trimmed by 6 bases and J by 4 bases, 10 bases remained unmatched. This CDR3 is 15 amino acids long. The CDR3 region is CASSSPGLAVYEQYF. The CDR3 DNA reads TGTGCCAGCAGCTCACCGGGACTAGCCGTTTACGAGCAGTACTTC.

J is TRBJ2-2 and V is TRBV7-2, with D unresolved. Germline assignment: CDR1 SGHTA and CDR2 FQGNSA. V was pared by 1 base and J by 1 base, with 7 bases between. The CDR3 contains 15 residues. CDR3 loop: CASSLVRVNTGELFF. In DNA form, the CDR3 reads TGTGCCAGCAGCTTAGTACGAGTGAACACCGGGGAGCTGTTTTTT.

This sequence joins TRBV6-5 and TRBJ1-3; 10 bases are a match to TRBD1. The CDR3 is made up of 14 amino acids. From germline, CDR1 is MNHEY and CDR2 SVGAGI. With 4 bases clipped from V and 6 bases from J, the junction kept 3 bases outside the gene matches. CDR3 protein: CASSSGTGVNTIYF. The CDR3 DNA reads as TGTGCCAGCAGTTCCGGGACAGGGGTAAACACCATATATTTT.

This clone was detected once. The chain couples TRBV7-6 to TRBJ2-1; 12 bases are a match to TRBD2. In germline, CDR1 is SGHVS, CDR2 FNYEAQ. The CDR3 runs 17 residues. J lost 6 bases, V lost 5 bases, and 11 bases had no gene match. The CDR3, as DNA: TGTGCCAGCAGCCCCCCGCCCCGACTAGCGGGAGCCAATGAGCAGTTCTTC. Its protein product is CASSPPPRLAGANEQFF.

The chain couples TRBV21-1 to TRBJ1-3. TRBV21-1 is an annotated pseudogene. The CDR3 sequence is 15 residues long. The DNA of the CDR3 is TGTGCCAGCAGCAAAGGCGGGGGAGGGTTTGATCCCATATATTTT. Amino acids: CASSKGGGGFDPIYF.

The chain is built from TRBV24-1 and TRBJ2-3; the D gene is possibly TRBD2 (5 bases). V lost 4 bases to trimming and J lost 2 bases, with 9 bases between them. The germline CDR1 and CDR2 sequences are KGHDR and SFDVKD. There are 14 residues in the CDR3. CDR3 DNA sequence: TGTGCCACCAGTGACCCCGGGAACACAGATACGCAGTATTTT. It codes for CATSDPGNTDTQYF.

The rearrangement links TRBV6-5 to TRBJ2-2, with D possibly TRBD1 on 6 matching bases. CDR1 and CDR2 from the germline V gene are MNHEY and SVGAGI. V lost 7 bases and J 2 bases, leaving 11 bases between the germline ends. The CDR3 length is 14 residues. In DNA form, the CDR3 reads TGTGCCAGCATACCAGGGACAAACACCGGGGAGCTGTTTTTT. Amino acids: CASIPGTNTGELFF.

This clone was observed once. This sequence joins TRBV10-1 and TRBJ1-1; D may be TRBD1 (5 bases). The CDR3 is 12 residues long. V was cut by 8 bases and J by 2 bases, with 9 bases left in between. The germline CDR1 and CDR2 sequences are WNHNN and SYGVQD (reference sequence). The CDR3 protein is CASQGSNTEAFF. Here the CDR3 DNA reads TGCGCCAGCCAGGGCTCAAACACTGAAGCTTTCTTT.

Concerning this clone: One end of the junction fails to match germline, which may point to a read error. The J gene is TRBJ2-1, the V gene TRBV7-8; 9 nucleotides agree with TRBD2. CDR3 length: 13 residues. The germline gives CDR1 SGHVS, CDR2 FQNEAQ. The CDR3 DNA reads as TGTGCCAGCAGCTTAGCGGGACTAGCCCTTTTGCTCTTC. Protein sequence: CASSLAGLALLLF.

The rearrangement uses TRBV5-4 and TRBJ2-7, with 8 positions matching TRBD2. V shed 4 bases, J shed 5 bases, and the junction held 5 bases outside the gene matches. The germline CDR1 and CDR2 sequences are SGHNT and YYREEE (reference sequence). The CDR3 covers 13 residues. CDR3 sequence (DNA): TGTGCCAGCAGCGGGACTAGGGGGGACGAGCAGTACTTC. This sequence encodes CASSGTRGDEQYF.

CDR3 DNA: TGTGCCAGCAGGAAACTAGCGGGAGGAAATTCGAATGAGCAGTTCTTC. This sequence encodes CASRKLAGGNSNEQFF. The V gene is TRBV7-9, the J gene TRBJ2-1, with 12 bases lining up with TRBD2. Looked up from germline, CDR1 is SEHNR and CDR2 is FQNEAQ (reference sequence). The CDR3 extends over 16 amino acids. The ends lost 6 bases at V and 7 bases at J; junction bases unmatched: 10.

The rearrangement joins TRBV30 to TRBJ1-2, with D unresolved. Germline assignment: CDR1 GTSNPN and CDR2 SVGIG (reference sequence). This CDR3 region has 13 residues. Trimming cost V 3 bases and J 4 bases, with 12 bases left between them. The CDR3: CAWSKRRLYGYTF. Written as DNA, the CDR3 is TGTGCCTGGAGCAAACGCCGACTCTATGGCTACACCTTC.

The CDR3: CASSQGDSPSNQPQHF. As DNA, the CDR3 is TGTGCCAGCAGTCAAGGGGACAGCCCTAGCAATCAGCCCCAGCATTTT. This chain links TRBV2 with TRBJ1-5, with TRBD1 matching 7 bases. V shed 5 bases and J 0 bases; nucleotides not matched to a gene: 7. Looked up from germline, CDR1 is SNHLY and CDR2 is FYNNEI. The CDR3 is 16 amino acids.

The rearrangement uses TRBV9 and TRBJ2-1; D possibly corresponds to TRBD1 (5 bases). Trimming left V 0 bases short and J 2 bases short, with 15 bases between. The germline V gene has CDR1 SGDLS and CDR2 YYNGEE. The CDR3 contains 17 residues. CDR3 bases: TGTGCCAGCAGCGTAGGGGCGGAAGGGGTGCCCTACAATGAGCAGTTCTTC. It specifies CASSVGAEGVPYNEQFF. Combining the CDR3 with reference TRBV9 and TRBJ2-1 gives the whole variable domain DSGVTQTPKHLITATGQRVTLRCSPRSGDLSVYWYQQSLDQGLQFLIQYYNGEERAKGNILERFSAQQFPDLHSELNLSSLELGDSALYFCASSVGAEGVPYNEQFFGPGTRLTVL.

The chain joins TRBV6-2 or TRBV6-3 to TRBJ2-7, with a possible D match to TRBD2 (5 bases). This CDR3 contains 15 residues. Per the germline V gene, CDR1 is MNHEY and CDR2 is SVGEGT. The germline V and J ends were trimmed by 0 bases and 3 bases, with 12 bases remaining between them. CDR3 amino acids: CASSYSIPEVYEQYF. The CDR3 DNA follows: TGTGCCAGCAGTTACTCGATACCGGAGGTCTACGAGCAGTACTTC.

The V gene is TRBV7-9, the J gene TRBJ2-7; 9 bases line up with TRBD1. CDR3 length: 13 amino acids. CDR1 and CDR2 (germline): SEHNR, FQNEAQ (reference sequence). The J segment lost 6 bases and the V segment lost 3 bases, leaving 3 bases of the junction unmatched. This CDR3 reads CASSLGQGGEQYF. The CDR3 DNA follows: TGTGCCAGCAGCTTGGGACAGGGAGGCGAGCAGTACTTC. Full variable domain (missing parts from reference TRBV7-9 and TRBJ2-7): DTGVSQNPRHKITKRGQNVTFRCDPISEHNRLYWYRQTLGQGPEFLTYFQNEAQLEKSRLLSDRFSAERPKGSFSTLEIQRTEQGDSAMYLCASSLGQGGEQYFGPGTRLTVT.

The J gene is TRBJ1-6, the V gene TRBV27; 9 bases fit TRBD1. The CDR3 runs to 15 residues. V lost 5 bases and J lost 6; bases outside the gene matches: 5. Germline assignment: CDR1 MNHEY and CDR2 SMNVEV (reference sequence). The CDR3 region has the DNA TGTGCCAGCAGTGCTGGGACAGGGAGTAATTCACCCCTCCACTTT. This sequence encodes CASSAGTGSNSPLHF.

The chain couples TRBV2 to TRBJ2-7; 8 bases are a match to TRBD1. The CDR3 covers 15 residues. Germline V gene data show CDR1 as SNHLY and CDR2 as FYNNEI. The trim removed 5 bases at V and 2 bases at J, leaving 8 bases unmatched. The CDR3: CASSLFRDRTYEQYF. The CDR3 DNA follows: TGTGCCAGCAGTCTTTTCCGGGACAGGACCTACGAGCAGTACTTC. Complete variable domain (other parts from reference TRBV2 and TRBJ2-7): EPEVTQTPSHQVTQMGQEVILRCVPISNHLYFYWYRQILGQKVEFLVSFYNNEISEKSEIFDDQFSVERPDGSNFTLKIRSTKLEDSAMYFCASSLFRDRTYEQYFGPGTRLTVT.

The CDR3 sequence is CATSRSFSAGVGNEQFF. Written as DNA, the CDR3 is TGTGCCACCAGCAGATCCTTCTCAGCGGGAGTAGGAAATGAGCAGTTCTTC. V is TRBV15 and J is TRBJ2-1; TRBD2 matches 8 bases. CDR1 and CDR2 (germline): LNHNV, YYDKDF (reference sequence). V lost 2 bases to trimming and J lost 7 bases; unmatched junction nucleotides: 13. This CDR3 contains 17 residues.